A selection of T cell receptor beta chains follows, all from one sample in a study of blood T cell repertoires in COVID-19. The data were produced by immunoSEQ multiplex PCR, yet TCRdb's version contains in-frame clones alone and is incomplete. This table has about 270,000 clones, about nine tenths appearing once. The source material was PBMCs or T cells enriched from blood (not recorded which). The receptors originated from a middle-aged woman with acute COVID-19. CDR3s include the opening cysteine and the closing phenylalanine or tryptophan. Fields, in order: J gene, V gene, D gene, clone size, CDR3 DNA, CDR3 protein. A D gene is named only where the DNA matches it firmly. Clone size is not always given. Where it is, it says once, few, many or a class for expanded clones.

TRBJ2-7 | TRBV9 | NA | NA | TGTGCCAGCAGCGTACGGGGGTACGAGCAGTACTTC | CASSVRGYEQYF
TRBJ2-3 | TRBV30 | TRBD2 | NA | TGTGCCTGGAGTGTCGCGGGAGTGGCAGATACGCAGTATTTT | CAWSVAGVADTQYF
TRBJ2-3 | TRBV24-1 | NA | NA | TGTGCCACCAGTGATGCGGACTCTACGTTCACAGATACGCAGTATTTT | CATSDADSTFTDTQYF
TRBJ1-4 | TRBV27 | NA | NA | TGTGCCAGCAGTTCAGCGGGCAGTGCTGATGAAAAACTGTTTTTT | CASSSAGSADEKLFF
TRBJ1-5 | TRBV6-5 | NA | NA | TGTGCCAGCAGGCCTGGGGAGATCGGGAATCAGCCCCAGCATTTT | CASRPGEIGNQPQHF
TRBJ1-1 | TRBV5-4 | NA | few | TGTGCCAGCAGCTTGCTAGGAGGGGTTGGGACTGAAGCTTTCTTT | CASSLLGGVGTEAFF
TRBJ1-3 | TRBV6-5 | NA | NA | TGTGCCAGCAGTTACTCACAGGGATCTGGAAACACCATATATTTT | CASSYSQGSGNTIYF
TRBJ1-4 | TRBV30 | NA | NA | TGTGCCTGGAGTTTAGCGAGTTCAGGTGAAAAACTGTTTTTT | CAWSLASSGEKLFF
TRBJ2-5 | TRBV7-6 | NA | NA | TGTGCCAGCGGACGCGGCGGGCTAGCGAATCAAGAGACCCAGTACTTC | CASGRGGLANQETQYF
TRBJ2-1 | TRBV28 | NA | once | TGTGCCAGCAGTGGGTGGGGGGATCAGTTCTTC | CASSGWGDQFF
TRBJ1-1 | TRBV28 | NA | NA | TGTGCCAGCAGTTTTCATTACCAGGGGATCACTGAAGCTTTCTTT | CASSFHYQGITEAFF
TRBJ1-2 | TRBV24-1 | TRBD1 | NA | TGTGCCACCCGGGACAGGGGGGAGGATGGCTACACCTTC | CATRDRGEDGYTF
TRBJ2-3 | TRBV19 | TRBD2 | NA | TGTGCCAGTGGGAGGGCCCTATTCACAGATACGCAGTATTTT | CASGRALFTDTQYF
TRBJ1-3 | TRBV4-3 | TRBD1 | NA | TGCGCCAGCAGCTTACAAAGGGACAGTGGAAACACCATATATTTT | CASSLQRDSGNTIYF
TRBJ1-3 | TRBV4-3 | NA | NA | TGCGCCAGCAGCCAACAGACTGGAAACACCATATATTTT | CASSQQTGNTIYF
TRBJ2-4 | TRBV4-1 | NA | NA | TGCGCCAGCAGCCAATCCGGGACTGAGCTAGCCAAAAACATTCAGTACTTC | CASSQSGTELAKNIQYF
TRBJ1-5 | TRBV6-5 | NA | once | TGTGCCAGCAGTTTATCTAGCGGGGATCAGCCCCAGCATTTT | CASSLSSGDQPQHF
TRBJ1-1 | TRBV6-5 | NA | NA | TGTGCCACCTCAGGTCCCTTCGGGGTGAACACTGAAGCTTTCTTT | CATSGPFGVNTEAFF
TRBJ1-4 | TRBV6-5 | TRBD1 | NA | TGTGCCAGCAAACCGGGACAGGCCCGAAATGAAAAACTGTTTTTT | CASKPGQARNEKLFF
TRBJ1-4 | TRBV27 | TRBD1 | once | TGTGCCAGCAAAGGACAGGCTAATGAAAAACTGTTTTTT | CASKGQANEKLFF
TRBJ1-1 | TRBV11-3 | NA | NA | TGTGCCAGCAGCCCTCGGACAGACTTGGTGGGTGAAGCTTTCTTT | CASSPRTDLVGEAFF
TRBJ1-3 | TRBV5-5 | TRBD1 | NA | TGTGCCAGCAGCCCTCAGATTAAGGACAGGACCGCTGGGTACACCATATATTTT | CASSPQIKDRTAGYTIYF
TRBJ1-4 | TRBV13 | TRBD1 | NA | TGTGCCAGCAGCTTCGCGGGACAGGGGTATGAAAAACTGTTTTTT | CASSFAGQGYEKLFF
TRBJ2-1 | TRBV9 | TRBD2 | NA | TGTGCCAGCAGCGTCCCCGGCGGGAGTAGCAATGAGCAGTTCTTC | CASSVPGGSSNEQFF
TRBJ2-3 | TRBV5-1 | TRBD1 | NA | TGCGCCAGCAGCTGGACAGGGGGTAGGATAACAGATACGCAGTATTTT | CASSWTGGRITDTQYF
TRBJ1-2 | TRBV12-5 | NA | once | TGTGCTAGTGGTTTGGTACTAAGGGGGTATAACTATGGCTACACCTTC | CASGLVLRGYNYGYTF
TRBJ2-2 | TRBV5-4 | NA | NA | TGTGCCAGCAGCACGACAGGGTTAGCGGCCGGGGAGCTGTTTTTT | CASSTTGLAAGELFF
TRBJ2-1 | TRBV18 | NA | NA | TGTGCCAGCTCACTGGCAGGCCTGGACAATGAGCAGTTCTTC | CASSLAGLDNEQFF
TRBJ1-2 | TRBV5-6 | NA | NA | TGTGCCAGCAGCTTGGGGGGAGACAGGTCTAACTATGGCTACACCTTC | CASSLGGDRSNYGYTF
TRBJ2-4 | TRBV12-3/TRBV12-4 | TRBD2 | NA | TGTGCCAGCACCGGACTAGCGGGAAACATTCAGTACTTC | CASTGLAGNIQYF
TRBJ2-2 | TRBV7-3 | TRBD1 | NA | TGTGCCAGCAGCTTAATCGGGACAGGGTCCGGGGAGCTGTTTTTT | CASSLIGTGSGELFF
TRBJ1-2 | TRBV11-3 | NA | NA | TGTGCCAGCAGCTTATCACAGGGTTACTATGGCTACACCTTC | CASSLSQGYYGYTF
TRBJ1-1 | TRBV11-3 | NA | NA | TGTGCCAGCAGCCTAATTAACACTGAAGCTTTCTTT | CASSLINTEAFF
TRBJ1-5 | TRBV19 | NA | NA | TGTGCCAGCTCAAACCCGGGGATAGAGTATCAGCCCCAGCATTTT | CASSNPGIEYQPQHF
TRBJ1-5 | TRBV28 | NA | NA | TGTGCCAGCAGTACTCGACAGTTTAATCAGCCCCAGCATTTT | CASSTRQFNQPQHF
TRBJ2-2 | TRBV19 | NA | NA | TGTGCCAGTAGTATAGGGCAGGGGGGCACCGGGGAGCTGTTTTTT | CASSIGQGGTGELFF
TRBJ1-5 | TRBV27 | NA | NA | TGTGCCAGCAGTTTAAATGACAGGCGGCCCCAGCATTTT | CASSLNDRRPQHF
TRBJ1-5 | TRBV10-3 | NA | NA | TGTGCCACCTCGGGGTTATTCAATCAGCCCCAGCATTTT | CATSGLFNQPQHF
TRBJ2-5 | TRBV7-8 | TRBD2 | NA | TGTGCCAGCAGCGTGATCCCCGGGACTAGCGGGAGTTACTCAGAGACCCAGTACTTC | CASSVIPGTSGSYSETQYF
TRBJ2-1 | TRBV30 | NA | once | TGTGCCTGGACTGGCGGAAGCTCCTACAATGAGCAGTTCTTC | CAWTGGSSYNEQFF
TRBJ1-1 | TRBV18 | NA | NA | TGTGCCAGCTCACCACCTGGACATATCGGTACAGGGTTGGTGAACACTGAAGCTTTCTTT | CASSPPGHIGTGLVNTEAFF
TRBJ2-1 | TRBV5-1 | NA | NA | TGCGCCAGCAGCCCAGTAACCCAGGGAATTGAGCAGTTCTTC | CASSPVTQGIEQFF
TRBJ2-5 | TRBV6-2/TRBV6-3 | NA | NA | TGTGCCAGCAGTTACTCCCAGGGTCTGGAGACCCAGTACTTC | CASSYSQGLETQYF
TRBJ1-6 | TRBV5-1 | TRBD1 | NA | TGCGCCAGCAGCTTGGCAGGGGGGACCTATAATTCACCCCTCCACTTT | CASSLAGGTYNSPLHF
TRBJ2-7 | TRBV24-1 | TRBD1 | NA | TGTGCCACCAGTACCGGGACAGCTTATTCCGAGCAGTACTTC | CATSTGTAYSEQYF
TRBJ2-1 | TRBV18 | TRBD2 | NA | TGTGCCAGCTCACCCGGACTAGCGGGCCGCAATGAGCAGTTCTTC | CASSPGLAGRNEQFF
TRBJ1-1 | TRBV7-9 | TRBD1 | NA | TGTGCCAGCAGCTACTGGACAGGGGAGGCTGAAGCTTTCTTT | CASSYWTGEAEAFF
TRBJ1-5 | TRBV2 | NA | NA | TGTGCCAGCAGTTACAGCAATAGCAATCAGCCCCAGCATTTT | CASSYSNSNQPQHF
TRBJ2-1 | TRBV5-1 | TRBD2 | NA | TGCGCCAGCAGCTTGACTACTAGCGGGGACAATGAGCAGTTCTTC | CASSLTTSGDNEQFF
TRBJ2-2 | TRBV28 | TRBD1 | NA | TGTGCCAGCAGTTCACCGGGACAGGGGGTTACCGGGGAGCTGTTTTTT | CASSSPGQGVTGELFF
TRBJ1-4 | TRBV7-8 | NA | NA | TGTGCCAGCAGCTCTATAACGAGTAATGAAAAACTGTTTTTT | CASSSITSNEKLFF
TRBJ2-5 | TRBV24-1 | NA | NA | TGTGCCACCAGTGATAGACTAGGGGCCCAGTACTTC | CATSDRLGAQYF
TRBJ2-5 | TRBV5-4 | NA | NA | TGTGCCAGCAGTATGGGTGTCGGTACTACGGAGACCCAGTACTTC | CASSMGVGTTETQYF
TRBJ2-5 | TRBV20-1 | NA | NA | TGCAGTGCGAGTGACCCGGGGACCCAGTACTTC | CSASDPGTQYF
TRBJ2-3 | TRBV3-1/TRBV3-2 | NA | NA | TGTGCCAGCAGTAGGACTCCAAACACAGATACGCAGTATTTT | CASSRTPNTDTQYF
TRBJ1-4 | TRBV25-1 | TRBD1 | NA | TGTGCCAGCAGTGATGACAGGGGGCTCGAAAAACTGTTTTTT | CASSDDRGLEKLFF
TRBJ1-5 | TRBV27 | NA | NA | TGTGCCAGCAGTCCATGGACAGCTAGCAATCAGCCCCAGCATTTT | CASSPWTASNQPQHF
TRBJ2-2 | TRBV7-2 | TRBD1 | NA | TGTGCCAGCAGCTTATTTTCAGGGGGCGACAGCGGGGAGCTGTTTTTT | CASSLFSGGDSGELFF
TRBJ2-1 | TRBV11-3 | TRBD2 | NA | TGTGCCAGCAGCTTAGGGGTGCTAGCGGGAGGCCCCAATGAGCAGTTCTTC | CASSLGVLAGGPNEQFF